Listed here is a single TCR beta chain. What it recognizes is unknown. Subjects with ophthalmopathy showed a Clinical Activity Score no lower than 3, a NOSPECS grade no lower than 4, and a duration shorter than 3 months. Together with thyroid ultrasound, orbital computed tomography, serum thyroxine and TRAb, clinical symptoms were used for diagnoses. Using around 10 ml of fresh peripheral blood, PBMCs were prepared. The source of the sample is a study of T cells in Graves' hyperthyroidism and ophthalmopathy. The CDR3 covers 15 residues. Trimming stripped 1 base from V and 0 bases from J, with 11 bases between. Germline CDR1 SGHNT, CDR2 YYREEE (reference sequence). Amplification of TCR beta CDR3 regions used RNA as the template. HTBI primers were the set used in a first-round RT-PCR of the TCR CDR3. MiXCR was run by TCRdb on the multiplex PCR reads, yielding one entry per CDR3 protein. The profile shows 240,000 or so distinct CDR3 sequences, less than 20% of them singletons.

The study, taken as a whole, reports: Most thyroid clonotypes expanded above 0.001 were also detected in blood.

The receptor was isolated from a young woman with Graves' ophthalmopathy. Material for sequencing was blood. V gene TRBV5-4 combines with J gene TRBJ2-7; tentatively, D is TRBD2 (6 bases). In DNA form, the CDR3 reads TGTGCCAGCAGCTTGCGAGAGCGGGCCTCCTACGAGCAGTACTTC. Translation gives CASSLRERASYEQYF.